This entry is about one TCR beta chain. PCR primers comprised 60 Vbeta and 13 Jbeta primers. Produced via immunoSEQ multiplex PCR; TCRdb's table is partial and in-frame only. The sample has some 180,000 clones, approximately 80% seen once. CDR3 length: 13 amino acids. The V end was cut by 0 bases, the J end by 6 bases, with 5 bases between. CDR1 and CDR2 (germline): MNHNY, SVGAGI (reference sequence). This sample is drawn from a study of cytomegalovirus exposure and HLA in healthy donors. Sequencing was performed on PBMCs. The source of this sequence is a girl between 5 and 17 years old in good health and CMV-seropositive. This chain joins TRBV6-6 and TRBJ2-2, with no clear D. CDR3 sequence: CASSYSAAGELFF. The CDR3 nucleotides read TGTGCCAGCAGTTACTCGGCCGCCGGGGAGCTGTTTTTT.